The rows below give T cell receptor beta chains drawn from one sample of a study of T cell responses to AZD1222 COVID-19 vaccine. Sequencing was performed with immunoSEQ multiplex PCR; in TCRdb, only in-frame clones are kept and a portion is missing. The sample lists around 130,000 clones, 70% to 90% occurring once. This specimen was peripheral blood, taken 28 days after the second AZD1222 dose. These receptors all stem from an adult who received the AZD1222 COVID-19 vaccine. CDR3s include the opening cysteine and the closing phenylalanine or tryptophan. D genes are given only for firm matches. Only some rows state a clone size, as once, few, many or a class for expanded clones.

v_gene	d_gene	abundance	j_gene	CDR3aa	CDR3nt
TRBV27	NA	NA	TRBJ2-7	CASSFGAGREYEQYF	TGTGCCAGCAGTTTCGGTGCGGGCAGGGAGTACGAGCAGTACTTC
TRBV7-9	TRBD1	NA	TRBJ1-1	CASSDQGEGTEAFF	TGTGCCAGCAGCGATCAGGGGGAGGGCACTGAAGCTTTCTTT
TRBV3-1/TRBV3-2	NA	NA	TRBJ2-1	CASSPSSSAYNEQFF	TGTGCCAGCAGCCCCTCCTCGTCGGCCTACAATGAGCAGTTCTTC
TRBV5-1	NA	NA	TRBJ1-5	CASSLGPISNQPQHF	TGCGCCAGCAGCTTGGGTCCGATTAGCAATCAGCCCCAGCATTTT
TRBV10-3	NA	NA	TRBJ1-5	CAISDSHNQPQHF	TGTGCCATCAGCGACAGTCACAATCAGCCCCAGCATTTT
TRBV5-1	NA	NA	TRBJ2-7	CASSSDNSYEQYF	TGCGCCAGCAGCTCTGACAACTCCTACGAGCAGTACTTC
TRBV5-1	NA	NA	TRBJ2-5	CASSLVGSQETQYF	TGCGCCAGCAGCTTGGTAGGGAGTCAAGAGACCCAGTACTTC
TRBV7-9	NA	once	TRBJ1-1	CASSRGGTEAFF	TGTGCCAGCAGTCGCGGGGGGACTGAAGCTTTCTTT
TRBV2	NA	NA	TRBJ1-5	CASSVRQGNQPQHF	TGTGCCAGCAGTGTTCGACAGGGCAATCAGCCCCAGCATTTT
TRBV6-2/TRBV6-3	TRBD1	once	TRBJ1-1	CASSSQGTEAFF	TGTGCCAGCAGTTCACAGGGGACTGAAGCTTTCTTT
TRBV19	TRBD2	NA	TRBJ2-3	CASTGGGADTQYF	TGTGCCAGTACAGGCGGGGGGGCAGATACGCAGTATTTT
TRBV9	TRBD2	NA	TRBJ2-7	CASSVGLASYEQYF	TGTGCCAGCAGCGTAGGACTAGCCTCCTACGAGCAGTACTTC
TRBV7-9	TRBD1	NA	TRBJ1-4	CASSLDRGTNEKLFF	TGTGCCAGCAGCCTCGACAGGGGAACTAATGAAAAACTGTTTTTT
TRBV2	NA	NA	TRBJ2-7	CASTWGRDYEQYF	TGTGCCAGCACATGGGGCAGGGACTACGAGCAGTACTTC
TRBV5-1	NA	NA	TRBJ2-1	CASSLTDRENNEQFF	TGCGCCAGCAGCTTGACGGACAGAGAGAACAATGAGCAGTTCTTC
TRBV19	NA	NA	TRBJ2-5	CASSSGAEETQYF	TGTGCCAGTAGTTCGGGGGCGGAGGAGACCCAGTACTTC
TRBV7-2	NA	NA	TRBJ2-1	CASSLGTTHNEQFF	TGTGCCAGCAGCTTAGGGACTACACACAATGAGCAGTTCTTC
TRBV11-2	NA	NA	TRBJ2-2	CASSLLILPNTGELFF	TGTGCCAGCAGCTTATTGATTCTACCGAACACCGGGGAGCTGTTTTTT
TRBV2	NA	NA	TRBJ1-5	CASRDWDSNQPQHF	TGTGCCAGCAGGGATTGGGACAGCAATCAGCCCCAGCATTTT
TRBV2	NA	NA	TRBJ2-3	CASSEISSTDTQYF	TGTGCCAGCAGTGAAATCAGTAGCACAGATACGCAGTATTTT
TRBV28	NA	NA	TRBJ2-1	CASGTREQFF	TGTGCCAGCGGGACACGGGAGCAGTTCTTC
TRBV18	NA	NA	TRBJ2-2	CASSPPNRVSSTGELFF	TGTGCCAGCTCACCACCGAACCGGGTATCAAGCACCGGGGAGCTGTTTTTT
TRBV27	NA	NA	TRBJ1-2	CASSYRRYYGYTF	TGTGCCAGCAGTTATAGAAGGTACTATGGCTACACCTTC
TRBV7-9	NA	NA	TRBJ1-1	CASSPSLGSEAFF	TGTGCCAGCAGCCCGAGTTTGGGATCTGAAGCTTTCTTT
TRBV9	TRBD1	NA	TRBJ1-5	CASSAGTGPNQPQHF	TGTGCCAGCAGCGCAGGGACAGGGCCTAATCAGCCCCAGCATTTT
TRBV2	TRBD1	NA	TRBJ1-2	CASKTGEDGYTF	TGTGCCAGCAAGACAGGGGAGGATGGCTACACCTTC
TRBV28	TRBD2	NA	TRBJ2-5	CASSPTSGRETQYF	TGTGCCAGCAGTCCGACTAGCGGGAGGGAGACCCAGTACTTC
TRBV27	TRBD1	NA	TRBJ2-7	CASSIAGQGNEQYF	TGTGCCAGCAGTATTGCGGGACAGGGTAACGAGCAGTACTTC
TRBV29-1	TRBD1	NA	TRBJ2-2	CSASGQANTGELFF	TGCAGCGCTTCGGGACAGGCGAACACCGGGGAGCTGTTTTTT
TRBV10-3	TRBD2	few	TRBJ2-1	CAINGGTSGSHEQFF	TGTGCCATCAACGGGGGGACTAGCGGGAGCCATGAGCAGTTCTTC
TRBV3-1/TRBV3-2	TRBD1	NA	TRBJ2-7	CASSQHWDRIYEQYF	TGTGCCAGCAGCCAACACTGGGACAGAATCTACGAGCAGTACTTC
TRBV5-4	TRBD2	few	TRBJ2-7	CASSLLAGDEQYF	TGTGCCAGCAGCTTGCTAGCGGGAGACGAGCAGTACTTC
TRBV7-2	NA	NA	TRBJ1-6	CASSLGTPGNSPLHF	TGTGCCAGCAGCTTGGGGACTCCCGGTAATTCACCCCTCCACTTT
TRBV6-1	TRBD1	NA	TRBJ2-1	CASSEALAGGQSFLF	TGTGCCAGCAGTGAAGCGTTGGCAGGGGGTCAGAGTTTCCTCTTC
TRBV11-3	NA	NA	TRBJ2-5	CASSPYGGETQYF	TGTGCCAGCAGCCCCTATGGGGGGGAGACCCAGTACTTC
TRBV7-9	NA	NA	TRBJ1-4	CASSPNTGTLGEKLFF	TGTGCCAGCAGCCCGAATACCGGGACCCTAGGGGAAAAACTGTTTTTT
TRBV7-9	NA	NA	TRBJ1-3	CASSLNQGHSGNTIYF	TGTGCCAGCAGCTTAAACCAGGGCCACTCTGGAAACACCATATATTTT
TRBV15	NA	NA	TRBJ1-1	CATSRGNRPNTEAFF	TGTGCCACCAGCAGAGGGAACAGGCCGAACACTGAAGCTTTCTTT
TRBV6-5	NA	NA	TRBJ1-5	CASSYSIRSNQPQHF	TGTGCCAGCAGTTACTCGATAAGGTCGAATCAGCCCCAGCATTTT
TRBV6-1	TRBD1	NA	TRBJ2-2	CASSDQGAMNTGELFF	TGTGCCAGCAGTGACCAGGGGGCGATGAACACCGGGGAGCTGTTTTTT
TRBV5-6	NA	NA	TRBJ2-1	CASSLIWGGDEQFF	TGTGCCAGCAGCTTGATTTGGGGGGGCGATGAGCAGTTCTTC
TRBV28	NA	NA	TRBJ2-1	CASSPPGGSDEQFF	TGTGCCAGCAGTCCACCCGGCGGGTCTGATGAGCAGTTCTTC
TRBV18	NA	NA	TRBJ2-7	CASSPTTGPHEQYF	TGTGCCAGCTCACCGACAACAGGGCCCCACGAGCAGTACTTC
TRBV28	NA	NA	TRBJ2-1	CASSFLTLHRQFF	TGTGCCAGCAGTTTCCTCACTCTACATAGGCAGTTCTTC
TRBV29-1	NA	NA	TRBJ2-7	CSVEDQRGANNEQYF	TGCAGCGTTGAAGATCAGCGAGGAGCGAACAACGAGCAGTACTTC
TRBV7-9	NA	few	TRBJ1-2	CASSLRGRRGYGYTF	TGTGCCAGCAGCTTAAGGGGCAGGCGCGGCTATGGCTACACCTTC
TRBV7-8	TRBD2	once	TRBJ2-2	CASSLVLAGGNTGELFF	TGTGCCAGCAGCTTGGTCCTAGCGGGAGGAAACACCGGGGAGCTGTTTTTT
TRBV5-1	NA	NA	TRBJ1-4	CASSLRAAGEKLFF	TGCGCCAGCAGCCTTCGGGCCGCAGGGGAAAAACTGTTTTTT
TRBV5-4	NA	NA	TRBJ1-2	CASSFDIGNYGYTF	TGTGCCAGCAGCTTTGACATCGGGAACTATGGCTACACCTTC
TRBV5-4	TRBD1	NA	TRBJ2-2	CASSQRTGYGELFF	TGTGCCAGCAGCCAAAGGACAGGTTACGGGGAGCTGTTTTTT
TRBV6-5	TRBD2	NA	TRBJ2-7	CASRAGTSAVEQYF	TGTGCCAGCAGAGCAGGGACTAGCGCGGTCGAGCAGTACTTC
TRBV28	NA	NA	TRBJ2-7	CASNGGGARGSYEQYF	TGTGCCAGCAACGGGGGCGGGGCGAGAGGCTCCTACGAGCAGTACTTC
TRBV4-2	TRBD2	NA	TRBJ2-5	CASSQAGGNEGETQYF	TGTGCCAGCAGCCAAGCGGGGGGAAACGAGGGGGAGACCCAGTACTTC
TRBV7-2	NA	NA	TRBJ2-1	CASSWGRGGGPSSYNEQFF	TGTGCCAGCAGCTGGGGGAGGGGCGGGGGCCCTAGCTCCTACAATGAGCAGTTCTTC
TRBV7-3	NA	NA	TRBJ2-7	CASSLRTLKDEQYF	TGTGCCAGCAGCTTAAGGACGTTAAAGGACGAGCAGTACTTC
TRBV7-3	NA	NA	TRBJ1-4	CASSQTRAWGNNEKLFF	TGTGCCAGCAGCCAAACGAGAGCTTGGGGAAACAATGAAAAACTGTTTTTT
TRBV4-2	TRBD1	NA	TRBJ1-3	CASSQEGTGSSGNTIYF	TGTGCCAGCAGCCAAGAAGGGACAGGGTCTTCTGGAAACACCATATATTTT
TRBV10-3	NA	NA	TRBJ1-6	CAISESTRTASYNSPLHF	TGTGCCATCAGTGAGTCCACCCGGACAGCCTCCTATAATTCACCCCTCCACTTT
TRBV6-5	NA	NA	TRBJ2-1	CASSRALPDEQFF	TGTGCCAGCAGTAGGGCCCTACCCGATGAGCAGTTCTTC